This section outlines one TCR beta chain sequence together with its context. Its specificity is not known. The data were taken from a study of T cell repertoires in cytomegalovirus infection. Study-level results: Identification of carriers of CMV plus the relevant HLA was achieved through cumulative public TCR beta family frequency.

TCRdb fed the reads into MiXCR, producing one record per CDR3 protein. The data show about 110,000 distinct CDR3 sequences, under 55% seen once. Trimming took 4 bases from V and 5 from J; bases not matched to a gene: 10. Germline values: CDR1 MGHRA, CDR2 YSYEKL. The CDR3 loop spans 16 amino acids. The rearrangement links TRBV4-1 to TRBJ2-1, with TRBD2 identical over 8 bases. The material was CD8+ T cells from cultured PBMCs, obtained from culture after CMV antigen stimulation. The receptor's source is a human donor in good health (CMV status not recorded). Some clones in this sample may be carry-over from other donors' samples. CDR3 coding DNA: TGCGCCAGCAGCCTCCTCACTAGCGGTCTAGACAATGAGCAGTTCTTC. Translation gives CASSLLTSGLDNEQFF.